The T cell receptor beta chain described here comes from a study of blood T cell repertoires in COVID-19. Overall study context: Material from acute and convalescent COVID-19 was sourced from the United States, Italy and Spain. The cDNA or gDNA used as material had been derived from T cells, B-cell-depleted T cells, or PBMCs.

The CDR3 loop spans 15 amino acids. Germline CDR1 and CDR2: MGHRA and YSYEKL. V lost 3 bases, J lost 4 bases, and 4 bases stayed unmatched. TCRdb's table, derived via immunoSEQ multiplex PCR, lists solely in-frame clones and lacks some. The data show hundreds of thousands of clones, approximately 86% seen once. The chain is built from TRBV4-1 and TRBJ2-2; 8 positions match TRBD1. The origin of this receptor is a middle-aged woman with acute COVID-19. Sequencing input: PBMCs or T cells enriched from blood (not recorded which). The CDR3 is CASSQRTGSTGELFF. CDR3 coding DNA: TGCGCCAGCAGCCAGAGGACAGGGTCCACCGGGGAGCTGTTTTTT.